This TCR beta chain was recorded in a study of blood T cell repertoires in COVID-19. As for the study in general: Specimens from acute and convalescent COVID-19 originated in the United States, Italy and Spain. T cells, B-cell-depleted T cells, or PBMCs provided the cDNA or gDNA that served as material.

Source study methods: Estimates of nucleated cell counts were drawn from the amplification of reference gene primers. Here immunoSEQ multiplex PCR was the method, and the copy in TCRdb shows in-frame clones only, minus some. V, J and clone size derive from that table, while D and trimming were established from the DNA sequence. The top ten hold approximately 10% of the sample, which has 130,000 to 150,000 clones, roughly 90% seen once. This clonotype was obtained from a man aged 45-65 years with active or convalescent COVID-19. The sample was peripheral blood.

The CDR3 spells CSVGTRVSHEQYF. The CDR3 DNA reads as TGCAGCGTTGGGACTAGAGTAAGCCACGAGCAGTACTTC. The chain links TRBV29-1 to TRBJ2-7; 7 bases line up with TRBD2. This CDR3 has 13 amino acids. Germline trimming cut 4 bases from V and 5 bases from J; bases unmatched to any gene: 8. The V gene's germline CDR1 is SQVTM and CDR2 ANQGSEA.